The source of this T cell receptor (beta chain) is a study of control samples from healthy donors and cancer patients. TCRdb's table, derived via immunoSEQ multiplex PCR, lists solely in-frame clones and lacks some. The table records fewer than 200,000 clones, 85% to 95% of them present only once. This CDR3 region has 15 residues. V was clipped by 3 bases and J by 1 base; unmatched bases: 5. Germline CDR1 LNHDA, CDR2 SQIVND (reference sequence). J is TRBJ2-7 and V is TRBV19; 8 nucleotides match TRBD1. Input material: blood. The sequence was collected from an older woman in good health. The DNA of the CDR3 is TGTGCCAGTAGTATGCTAGGGGACAGGTCCTACGAGCAGTACTTC. This translates into CASSMLGDRSYEQYF.